Presented here are 30 T cell receptor beta chains from one specimen sequenced in a study of cytomegalovirus exposure and HLA in healthy donors. The primer mix had 60 Vbeta and 13 Jbeta primers. Assay: immunoSEQ multiplex PCR; the TCRdb copy retains only in-frame clones and omits some. The sample lists under 150,000 clones; around three quarters were seen once. The sample comprised PBMCs. These receptors all stem from a man aged 25 to 45 in good health and CMV-seronegative.

This clone appeared once. The rearrangement joins TRBV5-1 to TRBJ2-3; 11 positions match TRBD2. Germline V gene data show CDR1 as SGHRS and CDR2 as YFSETQ. V trimming: 0 bases; J trimming: 3 bases; junction bases outside the gene matches: 6. This CDR3 region has 17 residues. This CDR3 is CASSLVGLAGETDTQYF. CDR3 sequence (DNA): TGCGCCAGCAGCTTGGTAGGACTAGCGGGTGAAACAGATACGCAGTATTTT.

The chain employs TRBV6-5 and TRBJ2-1, with TRBD2 identical over 7 bases. This CDR3 is 14 amino acids long. CDR1 is MNHEY and CDR2 is SVGAGI in the germline V gene. V lost 2 bases, J lost 5 bases, and 3 bases stayed unmatched. Written as DNA, the CDR3 is TGTGCCAGCAGTTACGGGCGGGGGAACAATGAGCAGTTCTTC. Translating gives CASSYGRGNNEQFF.

The rearrangement uses TRBV27 and TRBJ1-2; no clear D. Trimming shortened V by 5 bases and J by 7 bases, and 17 bases separated the two germline ends. Germline V CDR1 and CDR2: MNHEY, SMNVEV (reference sequence). This CDR3 is built from 14 residues. CDR3 residues: CASSVTGSRIGYTF. For the CDR3, the DNA is TGTGCCAGCAGTGTAACCGGGAGCAGAATTGGCTACACCTTC.

This clone appeared a few times. The chain joins TRBV30 to TRBJ2-2, with D perhaps TRBD1 (5 bases). CDR1 GTSNPN and CDR2 SVGIG come from the germline V gene (reference sequence). V lost 2 bases and J 4 bases, leaving 8 bases between the germline ends. CDR3 length equals 13 residues. The CDR3 DNA is TGTGCCTGGAGTCTCAGGGTCACCGGGGAGCTGTTTTTT. Translation gives CAWSLRVTGELFF.

This clone has just one count. The CDR3 spells CAWSLRQCLGKGNEKLFF. CDR3 nucleotide sequence: TGTGCCTGGAGCCTAAGACAGTGCCTAGGAAAGGGGAATGAAAAACTGTTTTTT. The J gene is TRBJ1-4, the V gene TRBV30; a weak D match, TRBD1 (5 bases). Germline-derived CDR1 and CDR2 are GTSNPN and SVGIG (reference sequence). V was trimmed by 3 bases and J by 5 bases, leaving 25 bases between them. CDR3 length: 18 residues.

In its sample, this clone was seen once. The rearrangement joins TRBV18 to TRBJ1-5; no firm D call. Germline assignment: CDR1 KGHSH and CDR2 LQKENI. V dropped 3 bases and J dropped 6 bases, with 12 bases sitting between them. The CDR3 runs 14 residues. In DNA, the CDR3 is TGTGCCAGCTCACCGCCCGAGGGAATTCAGCCCCAGCATTTT. Protein product: CASSPPEGIQPQHF.

This sequence joins TRBV4-1 and TRBJ1-1; 9 bases are a match to TRBD1. Trimming cost V 0 bases and J 5 bases; bases outside gene matches: 4. Germline loops: CDR1 MGHRA, CDR2 YSYEKL. The CDR3 is made up of 15 amino acids. The CDR3 coding sequence is TGCGCCAGCAGCCAAGATCGGACAGGGGTGACTGAAGCTTTCTTT. Amino acids: CASSQDRTGVTEAFF.

The J gene is TRBJ2-4, the V gene TRBV28; TRBD1 agrees at 10 bases. After removal of 6 bases from V and 6 bases from J, the junction contained 11 bases not matched to a gene. Germline V lookup: CDR1 MDHEN, CDR2 SYDVKM. The CDR3 consists of 16 residues. CDR3 loop: CASSHRIRTGGNIQYF. CDR3 in DNA: TGTGCCAGCAGCCATCGAATTCGGACAGGGGGAAACATTCAGTACTTC. The whole variable domain, remainder taken from reference TRBV28 and TRBJ2-4, is DVKVTQSSRYLVKRTGEKVFLECVQDMDHENMFWYRQDPGLGLRLIYFSYDVKMKEKGDIPEGYSVSREKKERFSLILESASTNQTSMYLCASSHRIRTGGNIQYFGAGTRLSVL.

The chain uses TRBV9 and TRBJ1-2; D may be TRBD1 (5 bases). The CDR3 length is 15 residues. The V and J ends lost 4 bases and 7 bases respectively, with 20 bases between them. The germline V gene encodes CDR1 SGDLS and CDR2 YYNGEE. The CDR3, as DNA: TGTGCCAGCAGCTTTACAGGAGGGGTTATGTCTGGCTACACCTTC. Translated: CASSFTGGVMSGYTF.

This chain connects TRBV5-4 to TRBJ2-3; TRBD2 aligns across 11 bases. With V trimmed by 1 base and J by 6 bases, 7 bases remained unmatched. Germline V gene data show CDR1 as SGHNT and CDR2 as YYREEE (reference sequence). The CDR3 is made up of 16 amino acids. This chain's CDR3 is CASSLQRLAGMDTQYF. The CDR3 DNA reads TGTGCCAGCAGCTTGCAGCGACTAGCGGGGATGGATACGCAGTATTTT.

This chain links TRBV28 with TRBJ1-2; 8 nucleotides align to TRBD1. From germline, CDR1 is MDHEN and CDR2 SYDVKM. V was clipped by 3 bases and J by 6 bases; unmatched bases: 6. This CDR3 comprises 14 residues. CDR3 nucleotide sequence: TGTGCCAGCAGTTTCCCAGACAGGGGCAATGGCTACACCTTC. Translating gives CASSFPDRGNGYTF.

The CDR3 sequence is CASRAGGVGINEQFF. DNA of the CDR3: TGTGCCAGTAGAGCGGGAGGGGTGGGGATCAATGAGCAGTTCTTC. This chain links TRBV28 with TRBJ2-1, with 10 bases matching TRBD2. CDR3 size: 15 residues. The germline V gene encodes CDR1 MDHEN and CDR2 SYDVKM. V dropped 9 bases and J dropped 6; count of bases not matched to a gene: 11.

V usage is TRBV9 and J usage is TRBJ2-7; 7 nucleotides match TRBD1. Germline trimming cut 3 bases from V and 5 bases from J; bases unmatched to any gene: 11. The CDR3 extends over 15 amino acids. Germline CDR1 is SGDLS and CDR2 is YYNGEE. Here the CDR3 DNA reads TGTGCCAGCAGCGCTACCCGGACAGGAAAGGACGAGCAGTACTTC. Translating it yields CASSATRTGKDEQYF.

The chain recombines TRBV9 with TRBJ1-1; D is ambiguous. Germline V lookup: CDR1 SGDLS, CDR2 YYNGEE. The ends were cut back, 5 bases at V and 0 bases at J, with 8 bases in the middle. CDR3 length: 13 residues. CDR3 amino acids: CASRRLMNTEAFF. For the CDR3, the DNA is TGTGCCAGCAGACGTCTAATGAACACTGAAGCTTTCTTT.

This chain joins TRBV5-1 and TRBJ1-2, with TRBD1 identical over 7 bases. Germline loops: CDR1 SGHRS, CDR2 YFSETQ. With V trimmed by 0 bases and J by 4 bases, 6 bases remained unmatched. CDR3 length equals 15 residues. The CDR3 nucleotides are TGCGCCAGCAGCTTGGGTGCAGGGGGTTCCTATGGCTACACCTTC. This sequence encodes CASSLGAGGSYGYTF.

The rearrangement joins TRBV30 to TRBJ1-4, with D maybe TRBD1 (6 bases). V was cut by 2 bases and J by 5 bases, with 12 bases left in between. The CDR3 runs 14 residues. Germline values: CDR1 GTSNPN, CDR2 SVGIG (reference sequence). For the CDR3, the DNA is TGTGCCTGGAGTTGGGGGCCGAACAATGAAAAACTGTTTTTT. As protein: CAWSWGPNNEKLFF.

The J gene is TRBJ2-1, the V gene TRBV27; 9 bases line up with TRBD1. The CDR3 covers 17 residues. After removal of 2 bases from V and 6 bases from J, the junction contained 11 bases not matched to a gene. Per germline, CDR1 MNHEY and CDR2 SMNVEV (reference sequence). The CDR3 DNA reads TGTGCCAGCAGTTTAGCCCCCGGGACAGGGAGGCGCAATGAGCAGTTCTTC. The encoded protein is CASSLAPGTGRRNEQFF.

The rearrangement links TRBV6-5 to TRBJ1-2, with no clear D. The CDR3 consists of 13 residues. Germline CDR1 is MNHEY and CDR2 is SVGAGI. Trimming shortened V by 6 bases and J by 6 bases, and 14 bases separated the two germline ends. The CDR3 bases are TGTGCCAGCAGGATACGGGAGGCCCATGGCTACACCTTC. It translates to CASRIREAHGYTF.

The chain is built from TRBV7-9 and TRBJ2-7; unclear D gene. Germline V gene lookup returns CDR1 SEHNR and CDR2 FQNEAQ (reference sequence). Trimming removed 1 base at V and 2 bases at J, with 12 bases between. The CDR3 sequence is 15 residues long. CDR3 in amino acids: CASSLERSGAYEQYF. CDR3 in DNA: TGTGCCAGCAGCTTAGAGAGGTCCGGAGCCTACGAGCAGTACTTC.

The rearrangement uses TRBV19 and TRBJ1-1; D perhaps matches TRBD1 (6 bases). Trimming removed 7 bases from V and 5 bases from J, with 17 bases in between. The CDR3 totals 14 residues. Germline-derived CDR1 and CDR2 are LNHDA and SQIVND (reference sequence). DNA for the CDR3: TGTGCCAGTACCGTTAGGGGGGGTGTGACTGAAGCTTTCTTT. Translating it yields CASTVRGGVTEAFF. Looking up the rest from reference TRBV19 and TRBJ1-1 gives the full variable domain: DGGITQSPKYLFRKEGQNVTLSCEQNLNHDAMYWYRQDPGQGLRLIYYSQIVNDFQKGDIAEGYSVSREKKESFPLTVTSAQKNPTAFYLCASTVRGGVTEAFFGQGTRLTVV.

The J gene is TRBJ2-7, the V gene TRBV30; TRBD1 might be the D (6 bases). V lost 4 bases to trimming and J lost 2 bases, with 18 bases between them. The CDR3 totals 15 residues. Germline assignment: CDR1 GTSNPN and CDR2 SVGIG (reference sequence). The CDR3 region has the DNA TGTGCCTGGACCTTCGGGACAACCGTCCCCTACGAGCAGTACTTC. It is translated as CAWTFGTTVPYEQYF. The complete variable domain, with remaining parts taken from reference TRBV30 and TRBJ2-7, reads SQTIHQWPATLVQPVGSPLSLECTVEGTSNPNLYWYRQAAGRGLQLLFYSVGIGQISSEVPQNLSASRPQDRQFILSSKKLLLSDSGFYLCAWTFGTTVPYEQYFGPGTRLTVT.

The rearrangement uses TRBV7-9 and TRBJ1-4; 12 bases align to TRBD1. J was trimmed by 8 bases and V by 6 bases; bases with no gene match: 13. CDR1 and CDR2 (germline): SEHNR, FQNEAQ (reference sequence). The length of the CDR3 is 17 residues. CDR3 residues: CASSSPGQGAGGEKLFF. The CDR3 DNA reads as TGTGCCAGCAGTTCTCCGGGACAGGGGGCTGGGGGAGAAAAACTGTTTTTT.

V usage is TRBV29-1 and J usage is TRBJ2-7; TRBD2 might be the D (6 bases). Looked up from germline, CDR1 is SQVTM and CDR2 is ANQGSEA. Trimming cost V 4 bases and J 5 bases, with 15 bases left between them. The CDR3 has 13 amino acids. CDR3 sequence: CSVGGLVRDEQYF. CDR3 sequence (DNA): TGCAGCGTTGGGGGACTTGTTCGCGACGAGCAGTACTTC.

Regarding this clone: Different DNA sequences within this sample yield the same CDR3. The CDR3 coding sequence is TGTGCCAGCAGTGAAGGGGGGGCCAAAAACATTCAGTACTTC. Its translation is CASSEGGAKNIQYF. The J gene is TRBJ2-4, the V gene TRBV25-1, with D maybe TRBD2 (6 bases). Germline V gene lookup returns CDR1 MGHDK and CDR2 SYGVNS. The CDR3 sequence is 14 residues long. Between the trimmed V and J ends, which lost 2 bases and 1 base, there was a span of 6 bases.

The rearrangement joins TRBV19 to TRBJ2-2; 10 bases are shared with TRBD2. Germline V gene sequence: CDR1 LNHDA, CDR2 SQIVND (reference sequence). Losses at the gene ends were 2 bases for V and 2 bases for J; bases not matched to a gene: 5. The CDR3 spans 17 residues. The CDR3 sequence: CASSIFGLAVNTGELFF. The DNA for the CDR3 is TGTGCCAGTAGTATATTCGGACTAGCGGTCAACACCGGGGAGCTGTTTTTT.

This clone was counted a few times. The chain links TRBV2 to TRBJ2-7; D ambiguous. This CDR3 spans 13 amino acids. Germline V gene lookup returns CDR1 SNHLY and CDR2 FYNNEI. Trimming took 6 bases from V and 0 from J, leaving 9 bases between them. In DNA, the CDR3 is TGTGCCAGCAGCGATAGGAGCTCCTACGAGCAGTACTTC. Its translation is CASSDRSSYEQYF.

This clone was detected only a few times. The J gene is TRBJ1-4, the V gene TRBV2; 11 bases agree with TRBD1. V dropped 4 bases and J dropped 3; count of bases not matched to a gene: 1. Germline V gives CDR1 SNHLY, CDR2 FYNNEI. The CDR3 extends over 15 amino acids. This chain's CDR3 is CASSGDRGANEKLFF. The CDR3 DNA is TGTGCCAGCAGTGGGGACAGGGGGGCTAATGAAAAACTGTTTTTT.

The chain couples TRBV2 to TRBJ1-1; the D gene is possibly TRBD1 (5 bases). The CDR3 is 15 residues long. The V end was cut by 4 bases, the J end by 1 base, with 13 bases between. CDR1 and CDR2 from the germline V gene are SNHLY and FYNNEI. The CDR3 loop reads CASSGFFGGNTEAFF. CDR3 in DNA: TGTGCCAGCAGTGGATTTTTCGGGGGGAACACTGAAGCTTTCTTT.

This sequence joins TRBV5-8 and TRBJ2-6; D remains ambiguous. The CDR3 has 13 residues. Germline V gene lookup returns CDR1 SGHTS and CDR2 YDEGEE. V was cut by 4 bases and J by 0 bases, with 2 bases left in between. The CDR3, as DNA: TGTGCCAGCAGCCTCTCTGGGGCCAACGTCCTGACTTTC. Translated, it gives CASSLSGANVLTF.

The chain links TRBV4-2 to TRBJ2-2; no reliable D call. Germline-derived CDR1 and CDR2 are LGHNA and YNFKEQ. The germline V and J ends were trimmed by 2 bases and 5 bases, with 6 bases remaining between them. The CDR3 runs 13 residues. The CDR3 DNA reads as TGTGCCAGCAGCCAATTAATAACCGGGGAGCTGTTTTTT. Protein product: CASSQLITGELFF.